This is a list of T cell receptor beta chains from one sample in a study of cytomegalovirus exposure and HLA in healthy donors. TCRdb's table, derived via immunoSEQ multiplex PCR, lists solely in-frame clones and lacks some. The repertoire holds under 200,000 clones, with approximately 79% as singletons. The specimen sequenced was PBMCs. These receptors all come from a man aged 60 to 75 in good health and CMV-seronegative. The CDR3 runs from the conserved cysteine through the conserved F or W. The D gene is left open where the match is weak. Some rows have no size entry. The others give once, few or many, or a class for an expanded clone.

d_gene,abundance,v_gene,j_gene,CDR3nt,CDR3aa
.,.,TRBV7-2,TRBJ2-5,TGTGCCAGCAGCTTTGCCGGGCAAGAGACCCAGTACTTC,CASSFAGQETQYF
.,few,TRBV7-2,TRBJ2-1,TGTGCCAGCAGCTCACAGACAGGTCCTAAGCAGTTCTTC,CASSSQTGPKQFF
TRBD1,once,TRBV28,TRBJ1-6,TGTGCCAGCCACGACGAACAGGGGGCTGGTTCACCCCTCCACTTT,CASHDEQGAGSPLHF
TRBD2,.,TRBV7-6,TRBJ2-1,TGTGCCAGCAGGTCTCTAGCGGGGCTTTACAATGAGCAGTTCTTC,CASRSLAGLYNEQFF
.,.,TRBV19,TRBJ1-3,TGTGCCAGTAGCCGGGAAGCTGGAAACACCATATATTTT,CASSREAGNTIYF
.,.,TRBV5-6,TRBJ1-3,TGTGCCAGCAGCTTGGGGGCCGCTGGAAACACCATATATTTT,CASSLGAAGNTIYF
TRBD1,few,TRBV7-9,TRBJ2-7,TGTGCCAGCAGCTTAGCCGGGACAGAGACCTCCTACGAGCAGTACTTC,CASSLAGTETSYEQYF
.,.,TRBV27,TRBJ1-6,TGTGCCAGCGCACAGGGTTCAGGCATCACCCTCCACTTT,CASAQGSGITLHF
TRBD2,.,TRBV6-5,TRBJ2-5,TGTGCCAGCTCCTTTAGCGGGAGAGAGACCCAGTACTTC,CASSFSGRETQYF
TRBD2,.,TRBV10-3,TRBJ2-5,TGTGCCATCCAGTCGGCTAGCGGGGCTCCCCCCCAGTACTTC,CAIQSASGAPPQYF
.,.,TRBV19,TRBJ2-1,TGTGCCAGTAGTATAGATCTCCAGGGGTGGGATGAGCAGTTCTTC,CASSIDLQGWDEQFF
TRBD1,.,TRBV5-1,TRBJ2-5,TGCGCCAGCAGCTTGGCCGGGACAGCCGAGACCCAGTACTTC,CASSLAGTAETQYF
TRBD1,few,TRBV18,TRBJ1-1,TGTGCCAGCTCACCAGGACAGGGGGTAGTAACTGAAGCTTTCTTT,CASSPGQGVVTEAFF
.,.,TRBV30,TRBJ1-1,TGTGCCTGGAGTCGTACAGGGTGGGGGACTGAAGCTTTCTTT,CAWSRTGWGTEAFF
.,.,TRBV19,TRBJ2-1,TGTGCCAGTAGCAACGAAGGGCGGGTAAGGATGGGTGAGCAGTTCTTC,CASSNEGRVRMGEQFF
TRBD1,.,TRBV18,TRBJ2-3,TGTGCCAGCTCACCAGGGCAGGGGGCAACAGATACGCAGTATTTT,CASSPGQGATDTQYF
TRBD2,.,TRBV5-1,TRBJ2-5,TGCGCCAGCAGCTCCCTCGGACTAGCGGTCCAAGAGACCCAGTACTTC,CASSSLGLAVQETQYF
TRBD2,.,TRBV16,TRBJ2-2,TGTGCCAGCAGCCAATTCCTAGCGGCCGGGGAGCTGTTTTTT,CASSQFLAAGELFF
TRBD2,.,TRBV7-9,TRBJ2-5,TGTTCCAGCAGCTTAAATCTAGCGGGAGGAGGCGAGACCCAGTACTTC,CSSSLNLAGGGETQYF
TRBD2,.,TRBV11-2,TRBJ2-1,TGTGCCAGCCGCCACCCAGGGAGGGGCCATGAGCAGTTCTTC,CASRHPGRGHEQFF
.,few,TRBV6-5,TRBJ2-7,TGTGCCAGCAGTTACTCCGAGGTTGGACACTACGAGCAGTACTTC,CASSYSEVGHYEQYF
TRBD1,.,TRBV30,TRBJ1-5,TGTGCCTGGACCAAGGGGACAGGGGGTGAGTCTAGCAATCAGCCCCAGCATTTT,CAWTKGTGGESSNQPQHF
.,.,TRBV6-1,TRBJ2-7,TGTGCCAGCAGTACCAACAGGGACGAGCAGTACTTC,CASSTNRDEQYF
TRBD1,.,TRBV5-4,TRBJ1-2,TGTGCCAGCAGCCCGGGACAGGGAGCGGACTATGGCTACACCTTC,CASSPGQGADYGYTF
.,.,TRBV30,TRBJ2-5,TGTGCCTGGACCTGGGGGGAACCGGGGACCCAGTACTTC,CAWTWGEPGTQYF
TRBD1,.,TRBV4-1,TRBJ1-2,TGCGCCAGCAGCCAGGGGCCCGGGACAGCTAACTATGGCTACACCTTC,CASSQGPGTANYGYTF
.,.,TRBV7-6,TRBJ1-1,TGTGCCAGCACCGCAGGGCCCGGGACAGAAGCTTTCTTT,CASTAGPGTEAFF
.,.,TRBV29-1,TRBJ1-4,TGCAGCGTCGAGGACCCCCGGGGTGAAAAACTGTTTTTT,CSVEDPRGEKLFF
TRBD1,.,TRBV6-6,TRBJ1-2,TGTGCCAGCAGAACGGGACAGGGCCTAGCTAACTATGGCTACACCTTC,CASRTGQGLANYGYTF
TRBD2,.,TRBV4-3,TRBJ2-1,TGCGCCAGCAGCCAAGGAAATAGCGGGATAGGGGAGCAGTTCTTC,CASSQGNSGIGEQFF
.,.,TRBV25-1,TRBJ2-2,TGTGCCAGCAGTGAATTTGGTATAGGAGACACCGGGGAGCTGTTTTTT,CASSEFGIGDTGELFF
.,.,TRBV10-3,TRBJ2-7,TGTGCCATCAGTGAGTCCTCACAGCTATCCTACGAGCAGTACTTC,CAISESSQLSYEQYF
.,few,TRBV7-9,TRBJ2-5,TGTTCCAGCCTCGATGAGAGGACATCACAAGAGACCCAGTACTTC,CSSLDERTSQETQYF
.,few,TRBV4-1,TRBJ1-1,TGCGCCAGCAGCCAAGGGCCGACAGGCGGCACTGAAGCTTTCTTT,CASSQGPTGGTEAFF
TRBD1,.,TRBV29-1,TRBJ2-7,TGCAGCGCCAGGACCGGGACAGGGGGCTACGAGCAGTACTTC,CSARTGTGGYEQYF
TRBD1,.,TRBV5-1,TRBJ2-3,TGCGCCAGCAGCTGGCAAGACAGGGGGTCAGATACGCAGTATTTT,CASSWQDRGSDTQYF
TRBD2,once,TRBV5-1,TRBJ2-7,TGCGCCAGCAGCTTGGGTGGGACTAGCGGGAATTACGAGCAGTACTTC,CASSLGGTSGNYEQYF
TRBD1,.,TRBV2,TRBJ1-5,TGTGCCAGCAGGGGAACTGGGACAGGGAAAAACAATCAGCCCCAGCATTTT,CASRGTGTGKNNQPQHF
.,.,TRBV15,TRBJ2-5,TGTGCCACCAGCAGAGCAGCGACAGGGAGGGAGACCCAGTACTTC,CATSRAATGRETQYF
.,.,TRBV4-3,TRBJ1-5,TGCGCCAGCAGCCAAGATCCAGTGGATCAGCCCCAGCATTTT,CASSQDPVDQPQHF
.,.,TRBV19,TRBJ2-5,TGTGCCACCAGGGGCAGACAAGAGACCCAGTACTTC,CATRGRQETQYF
TRBD2,.,TRBV15,TRBJ2-3,TGTGCCACCAGCCAGACTAGCGGGGCGGCAGATACGCAGTATTTT,CATSQTSGAADTQYF
.,.,TRBV28,TRBJ1-2,TGTGCCAGCGGGATATCAACCAGACAGGCAATCACCTTC,CASGISTRQAITF
.,.,TRBV18,TRBJ2-1,TGTGCCAGCTCACCCCTCCAGGGATCCCGGGACATCAGAGGGGGGTTCTTC,CASSPLQGSRDIRGGFF
.,.,TRBV28,TRBJ1-2,TGTGCCAGCAGTTTATATCTACTCCGAAAGGGGGGGCAGGAAGGCTACACCTTC,CASSLYLLRKGGQEGYTF
.,.,TRBV11-2,TRBJ2-3,TGTGCCAGCAGTCGCACTAGCCCCCTGACAGATACGCAGTATTTT,CASSRTSPLTDTQYF
TRBD1,.,TRBV11-3,TRBJ2-3,TGTGCCAGCAGCCGTATCCGGGACAGGGACACAGATACGCAGTATTTT,CASSRIRDRDTDTQYF
.,.,TRBV11-3,TRBJ2-2,TGTGCCAGCAGCGTCACTAGGAACACCGGGGAGCTGTTTTTT,CASSVTRNTGELFF
.,few,TRBV7-9,TRBJ2-5,TGTGCCAGCAGCTTAGGAGTCACCAAAGAGACCCAGTACTTC,CASSLGVTKETQYF
.,.,TRBV2,TRBJ1-1,TGTGCCACCGGGAGGGACCGATCGGCTTTCTTT,CATGRDRSAFF
.,.,TRBV15,TRBJ1-2,TGTGCCACCAGCAGAGATCGGTCAGGGTATGGCTACACCTTC,CATSRDRSGYGYTF
.,.,TRBV27,TRBJ1-5,TGTGCCAGCAGTCCGGACCGGGGATTAGTAGGTCAGCCCCAGCATTTT,CASSPDRGLVGQPQHF
.,.,TRBV27,TRBJ2-7,TGTGCCAGCAGTTTATTAGGGAAGGGGTACGAGCAGTACTTC,CASSLLGKGYEQYF
.,.,TRBV7-3,TRBJ2-1,TGTGCCAGCAGCTTAGGGGGGGGCCAGAATGAGCAGTTCTTC,CASSLGGGQNEQFF